Below, one T cell receptor (beta chain) is given with its context. What this receptor recognizes is not known. No clone much larger than this one lies a single base away; base qualities are absent. Participants in the prospective study were enrolled through a virtual design, were aged about 18 to 100 years, and lived in approximately 25 United States geographic areas. In the prospective study, cohorts were assigned on the basis of participant-reported clinical history obtained from a screening survey and a study questionnaire. For ImmuneRACE Cohort 3, a participant was defined as recovered based on two consecutive negative NP/OP PCR tests, clearance by a healthcare professional, or resolution of symptoms. Each participant in the prospective study had whole blood, serum and a nasopharyngeal or oropharyngeal swab collected by mobile phlebotomists. Additional blood draws and questionnaires over an approximately two-month period could optionally be provided by prospective study participants. Blood samples from the prospective study were shipped frozen or at room temperature prior to DNA extraction.

This record belongs to a study of blood T cell repertoires in COVID-19 (TCRdb year 2020). Regarding the complete study: The collaborator samples originated in the United States, Italy and Spain and spanned the acute and convalescent phases of COVID-19. The material from the prospective study consisted of cDNA or gDNA derived from T cells, B-cell-depleted T cells, or PBMCs. The dataset comprised deeply sampled blood TCRbeta repertoires from subjects exposed to, actively infected with, or recovered from COVID-19. The repertoires were released in a freely available public database intended as a resource for research on the immune response to SARS-CoV-2. The samples were drawn from two sources: the first 160 participants of the ongoing ImmuneRACE study, and over 1,000 subjects contributed by 6 global collaborators. Nearly every sample came with metadata listing a de-identified subject ID, COVID-19 status, age in years and sex. Where available, HLA class I and class II types were obtained from metadata supplied by the sample provider rather than from assay-based typing.

Broad study findings and their caveats: How much clinical and demographic metadata was included differed by source and by participant, and the metadata was provided uncurated.

TCRbeta CDR3 regions were amplified from genomic DNA by means of the immunoSEQ Assay, a bias-controlled multiplex PCR. The original methods were these. The number of nucleated cells in each sample was estimated by amplification of reference gene primers within the assay. Sequence reads were collapsed and filtered to measure the absolute abundance of every unique TCRbeta CDR3 rearrangement. Productive Simpson clonality was computed per sample as the square root of Simpson's diversity index over productive rearrangements. This immuneACCESS table, as held by TCRdb, lists in-frame sequences with V and J called but not all clones. Of the missing ones, under half trace to an unresolved V gene in checked studies; the others have no known cause. The V and J calls and clone size are taken from that table; D and trimming were inferred from the DNA. This sample has under 150,000 clones in its table, and 70% to 90% of those were observed once. The ten largest clones represent about 6.1% of the sample.

Looking up the germline V gene yields CDR1 SGHDT and CDR2 YYEEEE. Germline trimming amounts to 4 bases on V and 1 base on J, with 5 as the count of junction bases outside the gene matches. There are 15 amino acids in the CDR3, from cysteine to phenylalanine inclusive. The retained sequence is limited to the CDR3, 45 bases, with the frame set at the first base. The rearranged chain carries TRBV5-6 and TRBJ2-1; the central 7 bases match TRBD2. This receptor was taken from a woman aged 40 to 49 who had recovered from COVID-19. Source material: PBMCs or T cells enriched from blood (not recorded which). This receptor has the CDR3 CASSHGEGSYNEQFF. At the DNA level, the sequence is TGTGCCAGCAGCCATGGGGAGGGTTCCTACAATGAGCAGTTCTTC.